Sequencing of this T cell receptor (beta chain) was carried out in a study of T-cell reconstitution after alpha-beta-depleted transplantation in children. With respect to this clonotype: Its antigen is not known.

Overall study results and limits: Several hundred expanded graft clones reportedly were the source of alpha-beta T cells about two months after transplant.

The library targeted TCRbeta and was prepared with unique molecular identifiers. A single record per CDR3 protein comes from TCRdb applying MiXCR to the PCR reads. The repertoire has hundreds of thousands of distinct CDR3 sequences, 16% of them found once; the top ten carry about 41%. The sequences come from PBMCs, mostly from graft donor cells, collected 360 days after TCRalphabeta/CD19-depleted stem cell transplant. The receptor comes from a male patient aged 2 to 9 who had a stem cell transplant for acute lymphoblastic leukemia, so the T cells may come from the graft donor.

CDR3 sequence (DNA): TGTGCCAGCAGTTTAGGGAGGAGGGCCGGCACCGGGGAGCTGTTTTTT. It translates to CASSLGRRAGTGELFF. The chain links TRBV12-3 or TRBV12-4 to TRBJ2-2; TRBD2 is a possible D gene (6 bases). The germline V and J ends were trimmed by 1 base and 4 bases, with 13 bases remaining between them. This CDR3 has 16 residues.